This TCR beta chain came from a study of identical twins. TCRdb used MiXCR to reprocess the 5' RACE reads, holding one entry per CDR3 protein. Among approximately 700,000 distinct CDR3 sequences listed, around 5.7% were seen once. This clonotype has only a few counts. Germline V gives CDR1 SGHDT, CDR2 YYEEEE. This CDR3 has 14 residues. J lost 7 bases, V lost 1 base, and 3 bases had no gene match. This chain uses TRBV5-6 with TRBJ2-1; 9 positions match TRBD2. The TCR originated in a man between 18 and 29 years old in good health. What was sequenced was naive T cells sorted from blood. This chain's CDR3 is CASSLFLAGNEQFF. As DNA, the CDR3 is TGTGCCAGCAGCTTGTTCCTAGCGGGAAATGAGCAGTTCTTC.